This T cell receptor beta chain is from a study of CD8 T cells in Susac syndrome. Notes on the study in general: The number of Susac-specific public clones found was roughly 16 in total CD8+ repertoires and a few in CD8+ TEMRA repertoires.

This clonotype was observed a single time. Its target is not known. When the RNA was reverse transcribed, random hexamers were used with an input of roughly 0.45 to 1 ug. TCRdb re-analysed the immunoSEQ multiplex PCR reads in MiXCR, keeping a single row per CDR3 protein. Among 100,000 or so distinct CDR3 sequences, around 96% were seen once, and the ten largest hold less than 0.35%. V was shortened by 5 bases and J by 8 bases, with 9 bases between the two germline ends. This CDR3 spans 11 amino acids. Through negative isolation, CD4+ and CD8+ T cells were obtained, while TEMRA cells were enriched using FACS.

The rearrangement uses TRBV12-3 or TRBV12-4 and TRBJ1-2, with a weak D call TRBD1 (5 bases). The specimen sequenced was CD8+ T cells from PBMCs. The sequence derives from a human donor with Susac syndrome. The chain's CDR3 is CASSLAGGYTF. The CDR3 DNA reads as TGTGCCAGCAGTCTTGCAGGGGGCTACACCTTC.